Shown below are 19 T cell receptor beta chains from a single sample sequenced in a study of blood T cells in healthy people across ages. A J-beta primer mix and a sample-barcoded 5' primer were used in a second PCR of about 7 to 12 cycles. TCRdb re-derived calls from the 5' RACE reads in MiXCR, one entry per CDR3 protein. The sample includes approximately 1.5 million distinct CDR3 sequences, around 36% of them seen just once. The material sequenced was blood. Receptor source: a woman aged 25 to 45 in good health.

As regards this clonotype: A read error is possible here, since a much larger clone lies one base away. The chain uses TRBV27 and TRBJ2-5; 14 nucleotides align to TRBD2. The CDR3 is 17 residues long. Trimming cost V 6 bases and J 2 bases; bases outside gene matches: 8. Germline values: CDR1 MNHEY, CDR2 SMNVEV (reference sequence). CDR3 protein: CASSLGLAGASQETQYF. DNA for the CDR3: TGTGCCAGCAGCTTGGGACTAGCGGGAGCTTCACAAGAGACCCAGTACTTC.

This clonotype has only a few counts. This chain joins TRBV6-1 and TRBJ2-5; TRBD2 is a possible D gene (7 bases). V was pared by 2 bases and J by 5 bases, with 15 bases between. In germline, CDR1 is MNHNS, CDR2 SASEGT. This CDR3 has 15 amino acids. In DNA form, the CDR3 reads TGTGCCAGCAGTGAACCGGGGGGCCTCAGGGAGACCCAGTACTTC. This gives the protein CASSEPGGLRETQYF.

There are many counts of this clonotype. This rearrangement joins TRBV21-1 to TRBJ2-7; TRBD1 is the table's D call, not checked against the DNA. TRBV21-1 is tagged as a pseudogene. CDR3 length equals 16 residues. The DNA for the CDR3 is TGTGCCAGCAGCCGGCAGGGGGAACTAATCGTCCCCGAGCAGTACTTC. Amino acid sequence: CASSRQGELIVPEQYF.

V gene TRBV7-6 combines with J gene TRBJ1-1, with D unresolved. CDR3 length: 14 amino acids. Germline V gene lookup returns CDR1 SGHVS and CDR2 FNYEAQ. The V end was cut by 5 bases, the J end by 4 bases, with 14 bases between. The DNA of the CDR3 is TGTGCCAGCAGCCCGATGCTCTGGGGCACTGAAGCTTTCTTT. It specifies CASSPMLWGTEAFF.

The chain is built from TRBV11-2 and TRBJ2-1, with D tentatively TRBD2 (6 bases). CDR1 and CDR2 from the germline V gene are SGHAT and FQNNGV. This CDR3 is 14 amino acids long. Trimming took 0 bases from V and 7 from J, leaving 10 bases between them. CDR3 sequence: CASSLDHGRNEQFF. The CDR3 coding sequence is TGTGCCAGCAGCTTAGATCATGGGAGGAATGAGCAGTTCTTC.

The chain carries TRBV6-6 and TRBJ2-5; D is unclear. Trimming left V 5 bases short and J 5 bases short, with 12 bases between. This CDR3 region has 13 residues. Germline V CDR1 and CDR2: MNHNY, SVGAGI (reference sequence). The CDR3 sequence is CASSTWGGETQYF. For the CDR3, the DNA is TGTGCCAGCAGTACTTGGGGTGGCGAGACCCAGTACTTC.

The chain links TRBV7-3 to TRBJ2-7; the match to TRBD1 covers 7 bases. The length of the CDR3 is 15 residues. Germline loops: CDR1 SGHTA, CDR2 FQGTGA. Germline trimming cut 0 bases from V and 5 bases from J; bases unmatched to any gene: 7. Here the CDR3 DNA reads TGTGCCAGCAGCTTAACGTCAGGGGGAGATGACGAGCAGTACTTC. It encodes CASSLTSGGDDEQYF.

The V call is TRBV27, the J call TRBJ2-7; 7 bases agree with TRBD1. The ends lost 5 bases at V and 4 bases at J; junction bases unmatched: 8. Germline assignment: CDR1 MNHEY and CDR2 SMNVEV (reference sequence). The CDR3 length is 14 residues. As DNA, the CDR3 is TGTGCCAGCAGTCGCCGGGACAGCTTTTACGAGCAGTACTTC. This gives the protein CASSRRDSFYEQYF.

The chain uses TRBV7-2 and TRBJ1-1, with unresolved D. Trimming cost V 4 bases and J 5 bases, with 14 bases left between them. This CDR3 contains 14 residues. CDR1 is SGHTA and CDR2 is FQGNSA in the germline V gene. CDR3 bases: TGTGCCAGCAGCTCATATAGGTCTCTAACTGAAGCTTTCTTT. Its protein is CASSSYRSLTEAFF.

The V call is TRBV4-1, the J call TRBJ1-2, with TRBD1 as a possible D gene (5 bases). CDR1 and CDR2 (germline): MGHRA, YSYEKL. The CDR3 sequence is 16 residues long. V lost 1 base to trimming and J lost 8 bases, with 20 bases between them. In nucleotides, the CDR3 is TGCGCCAGCAGCCAAGGGTTCTGGGACGTCCGAGGCGGCTACACCTTC. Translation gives CASSQGFWDVRGGYTF.

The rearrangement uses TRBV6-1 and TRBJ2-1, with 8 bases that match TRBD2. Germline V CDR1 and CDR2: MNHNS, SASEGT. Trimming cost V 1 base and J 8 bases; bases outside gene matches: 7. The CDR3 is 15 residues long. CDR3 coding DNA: TGTGCCAGCAGTGAAGGAGCGGGGGCCTCGGATGAGCAGTTCTTC. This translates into CASSEGAGASDEQFF.

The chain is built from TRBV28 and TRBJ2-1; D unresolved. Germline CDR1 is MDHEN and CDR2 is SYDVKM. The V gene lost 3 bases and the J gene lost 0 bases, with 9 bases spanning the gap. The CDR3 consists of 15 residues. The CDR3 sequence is CASSFIGPSYNEQFF. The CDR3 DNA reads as TGTGCCAGCAGTTTCATAGGCCCCTCCTACAATGAGCAGTTCTTC. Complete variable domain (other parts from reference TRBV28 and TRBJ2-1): DVKVTQSSRYLVKRTGEKVFLECVQDMDHENMFWYRQDPGLGLRLIYFSYDVKMKEKGDIPEGYSVSREKKERFSLILESASTNQTSMYLCASSFIGPSYNEQFFGPGTRLTVL.

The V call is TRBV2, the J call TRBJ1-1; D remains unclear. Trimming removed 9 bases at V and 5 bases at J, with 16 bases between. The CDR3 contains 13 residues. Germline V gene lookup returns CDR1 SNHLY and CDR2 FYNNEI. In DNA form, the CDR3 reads TGTGCCAGTCACACGGAGGGAAGTACTGAAGCTTTCTTT. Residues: CASHTEGSTEAFF.

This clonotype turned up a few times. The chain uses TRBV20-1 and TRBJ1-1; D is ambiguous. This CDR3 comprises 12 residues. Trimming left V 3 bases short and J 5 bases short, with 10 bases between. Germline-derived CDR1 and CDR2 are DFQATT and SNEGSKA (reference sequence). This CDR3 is CSARPQETEAFF. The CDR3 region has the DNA TGCAGTGCTAGGCCCCAGGAGACTGAAGCTTTCTTT.

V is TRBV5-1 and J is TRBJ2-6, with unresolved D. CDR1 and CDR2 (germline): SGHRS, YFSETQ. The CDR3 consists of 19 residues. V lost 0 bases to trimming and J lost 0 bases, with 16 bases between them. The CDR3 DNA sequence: TGCGCCAGCAGCTTGGAACCGAGAGGATTCAGCTCTGGGGCCAACGTCCTGACTTTC. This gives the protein CASSLEPRGFSSGANVLTF.

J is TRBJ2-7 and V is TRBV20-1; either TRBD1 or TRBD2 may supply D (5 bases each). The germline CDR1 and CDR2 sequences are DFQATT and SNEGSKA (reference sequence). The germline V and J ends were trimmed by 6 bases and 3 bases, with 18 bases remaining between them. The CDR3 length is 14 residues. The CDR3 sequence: CSAWDGKKIYEQYF. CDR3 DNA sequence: TGCAGTGCCTGGGACGGGAAAAAAATCTACGAGCAGTACTTC.

CDR3 DNA sequence: TGTGCCAGCAGTCCCCCGGGACTAGGACGGGAGACCCAGTACTTC. This encodes CASSPPGLGRETQYF. The chain is built from TRBV27 and TRBJ2-5; 8 nucleotides align to TRBD2. J lost 5 bases, V lost 5 bases, and 10 bases had no gene match. Germline CDR1 is MNHEY and CDR2 is SMNVEV (reference sequence). The CDR3 contains 15 residues.

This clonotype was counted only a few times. This CDR3 is CASSYSGAGKQETQYF. The CDR3, as DNA: TGTGCCAGCAGTTACTCAGGGGCAGGGAAGCAGGAGACCCAGTACTTC. This chain links TRBV6-7 with TRBJ2-5, with a weak D call TRBD1 (5 bases). TRBV6-7 is assigned to the ORF class and has an uncertain function. Trimming cost V 0 bases and J 5 bases, with 16 bases left between them. CDR3 size: 16 residues.

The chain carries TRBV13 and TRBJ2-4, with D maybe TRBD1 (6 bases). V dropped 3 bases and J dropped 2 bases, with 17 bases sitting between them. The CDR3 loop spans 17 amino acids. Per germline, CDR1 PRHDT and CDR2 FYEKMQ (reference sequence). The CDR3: CASSFQGPPTTKNIQYF. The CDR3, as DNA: TGTGCCAGCAGCTTTCAGGGGCCCCCCACGACCAAAAACATTCAGTACTTC.